These T cell receptor beta chains were read from a single sample in a study of blood T cell repertoires in COVID-19. TCRdb's table, derived via immunoSEQ multiplex PCR, lists solely in-frame clones and lacks some. The table has 200,000 to 250,000 clones, 84% seen once; the top ten hold 20%. What was sequenced was peripheral blood. Receptors were obtained from a man aged 25-45 years with active or convalescent COVID-19. The CDR3 runs from the conserved cysteine through the conserved F or W. The order of the fields is clone size, V gene, D gene, J gene, CDR3 length, CDR3 DNA, CDR3 protein. D genes are given only for firm matches. Not all rows give a size; the values are once, few, many and, for expanded clones, a class.

clone size: NA; V gene: TRBV9; D gene: TRBD1; J gene: TRBJ1-2; CDR3 length: 15; CDR3 DNA: TGTGCCAGCAGCGTAACGACAGGGGGCTTAAATGGCTACACCTTC; CDR3 protein: CASSVTTGGLNGYTF
clone size: NA; V gene: TRBV4-2; D gene: TRBD2; J gene: TRBJ2-1; CDR3 length: 16; CDR3 DNA: TGTGCCAGCAGCCAAGAAGGAGCGGGAGGGCCCAATGAGCAGTTCTTC; CDR3 protein: CASSQEGAGGPNEQFF
clone size: few; V gene: TRBV25-1; D gene: NA; J gene: TRBJ2-2; CDR3 length: 14; CDR3 DNA: TGTGCCAGCATTGTAGCTCCTGACACCGGGGAGCTGTTTTTT; CDR3 protein: CASIVAPDTGELFF
clone size: NA; V gene: TRBV24-1; D gene: TRBD2; J gene: TRBJ2-3; CDR3 length: 15; CDR3 DNA: TGTGCCACCAGTGCCTTAGCGGGGGGTATGGATACGCAGTATTTT; CDR3 protein: CATSALAGGMDTQYF
clone size: once; V gene: TRBV2; D gene: NA; J gene: TRBJ1-1; CDR3 length: 14; CDR3 DNA: TGTGCCAGCAGTGCGAGGGAGATGAACACTGAAGCTTTCTTT; CDR3 protein: CASSAREMNTEAFF
clone size: NA; V gene: TRBV10-1; D gene: NA; J gene: TRBJ2-5; CDR3 length: 14; CDR3 DNA: TGCGCCAGCAGTGAACGGGACACCCCGGGGACCCAGTACTTC; CDR3 protein: CASSERDTPGTQYF
clone size: NA; V gene: TRBV19; D gene: NA; J gene: TRBJ1-5; CDR3 length: 15; CDR3 DNA: TGTGCCAGTAGTATGGGGGGGCTAAGGGGTCAGCCCCAGCATTTT; CDR3 protein: CASSMGGLRGQPQHF
clone size: NA; V gene: TRBV4-3; D gene: TRBD2; J gene: TRBJ2-3; CDR3 length: 16; CDR3 DNA: TGCGCCAGCAGCCAAGGGGGTAGCGGGGGTACAGATACGCAGTATTTT; CDR3 protein: CASSQGGSGGTDTQYF
clone size: NA; V gene: TRBV6-2/TRBV6-3; D gene: NA; J gene: TRBJ2-3; CDR3 length: 14; CDR3 DNA: TGTGCCAGCAGTTTGGACAGCTCCACAGATACGCAGTATTTT; CDR3 protein: CASSLDSSTDTQYF
clone size: few; V gene: TRBV7-9; D gene: NA; J gene: TRBJ2-3; CDR3 length: 12; CDR3 DNA: TGTGCCAGCATCCGGTCGACAGATACGCAGTATTTT; CDR3 protein: CASIRSTDTQYF
clone size: NA; V gene: TRBV28; D gene: NA; J gene: TRBJ1-1; CDR3 length: 14; CDR3 DNA: TGTGCCAGCAGTTTTAGGCCCTTGAGCGCTGAAGCTTTCTTT; CDR3 protein: CASSFRPLSAEAFF
clone size: NA; V gene: TRBV24-1; D gene: NA; J gene: TRBJ2-1; CDR3 length: 13; CDR3 DNA: TGTGCCACCAGTGTTCAGCCAGGCGATGAGCAGTTCTTC; CDR3 protein: CATSVQPGDEQFF
clone size: NA; V gene: TRBV2; D gene: TRBD1; J gene: TRBJ2-1; CDR3 length: 16; CDR3 DNA: TGTGCCAGCAAGCCGTTGGGGACAGCCTCCTACAATGAGCAGTTCTTC; CDR3 protein: CASKPLGTASYNEQFF
clone size: NA; V gene: TRBV6-2/TRBV6-3; D gene: TRBD1; J gene: TRBJ2-7; CDR3 length: 14; CDR3 DNA: TGTGCCAGCAGTTATCGGACAGGTCCCTACGAGCAGTACTTC; CDR3 protein: CASSYRTGPYEQYF
clone size: NA; V gene: TRBV27; D gene: TRBD2; J gene: TRBJ2-1; CDR3 length: 16; CDR3 DNA: TGTGCCAGCAGTTCCCCCTCGGGACTAGCGGTCAATGAGCAGTTCTTC; CDR3 protein: CASSSPSGLAVNEQFF
clone size: few; V gene: TRBV5-1; D gene: NA; J gene: TRBJ2-1; CDR3 length: 16; CDR3 DNA: TGCGCCAGCAGCTTGGTAGGACTTAGCTCCTACAATGAGCAGTTCTTC; CDR3 protein: CASSLVGLSSYNEQFF
clone size: NA; V gene: TRBV27; D gene: NA; J gene: TRBJ2-1; CDR3 length: 14; CDR3 DNA: TGTGCCAGCAGTTTAACGACAGGCTTCGATGAGCAGTTCTTC; CDR3 protein: CASSLTTGFDEQFF
clone size: NA; V gene: TRBV3-1/TRBV3-2; D gene: NA; J gene: TRBJ2-3; CDR3 length: 17; CDR3 DNA: TGTGCCAGCAGCCCCCCCGGAGCGGCCTTACACAGTTATACGCAGTATTTT; CDR3 protein: CASSPPGAALHSYTQYF
clone size: NA; V gene: TRBV28; D gene: NA; J gene: TRBJ1-5; CDR3 length: 13; CDR3 DNA: TGTGCCAGTTGGGCGAGGGGAGGTCAGCCCCAGCATTTT; CDR3 protein: CASWARGGQPQHF
clone size: NA; V gene: TRBV4-3; D gene: TRBD1; J gene: TRBJ1-2; CDR3 length: 15; CDR3 DNA: TGCGCCAGCAGCCAAGGGACAGGAGCCCCCTATGGCTACACCTTC; CDR3 protein: CASSQGTGAPYGYTF
clone size: once; V gene: TRBV18; D gene: NA; J gene: TRBJ2-7; CDR3 length: 15; CDR3 DNA: TGTGCCAGCTCACCCACCGGGAAGGGAAGCTACGAGCAGTACTTC; CDR3 protein: CASSPTGKGSYEQYF
clone size: NA; V gene: TRBV4-2; D gene: TRBD2; J gene: TRBJ2-1; CDR3 length: 18; CDR3 DNA: TGTGCCAGCAGCCCGGAAACGGCCCTAGCGGGGGTATACAATGAGCAGTTCTTC; CDR3 protein: CASSPETALAGVYNEQFF
clone size: NA; V gene: TRBV28; D gene: TRBD1; J gene: TRBJ2-1; CDR3 length: 14; CDR3 DNA: TGTGCCAGCAGTTCACTGGGACAGGGGGATGAGCAGTTCTTC; CDR3 protein: CASSSLGQGDEQFF
clone size: NA; V gene: TRBV28; D gene: NA; J gene: TRBJ1-3; CDR3 length: 14; CDR3 DNA: TGTGCCAGCAGCCCCGGGACAACTGGAAACACCATATATTTT; CDR3 protein: CASSPGTTGNTIYF
clone size: once; V gene: TRBV6-5; D gene: TRBD1; J gene: TRBJ1-1; CDR3 length: 14; CDR3 DNA: TGTGCCAGCAGTTTGGGACAGGAGAACACTGAAGCTTTCTTT; CDR3 protein: CASSLGQENTEAFF
clone size: few; V gene: TRBV29-1; D gene: NA; J gene: TRBJ1-1; CDR3 length: 15; CDR3 DNA: TGCAGCGTTGAAGGGAGGGGGGGCGTGTACACTGAAGCTTTCTTT; CDR3 protein: CSVEGRGGVYTEAFF
clone size: NA; V gene: TRBV6-2/TRBV6-3; D gene: NA; J gene: TRBJ2-5; CDR3 length: 11; CDR3 DNA: TGTGCCAGCAGCCCCTTCCAGCGCCAGTACTTC; CDR3 protein: CASSPFQRQYF
clone size: once; V gene: TRBV27; D gene: TRBD1; J gene: TRBJ2-5; CDR3 length: 15; CDR3 DNA: TGTGCCAGCGGGGAAAGGACAGGGAGGCGAGAGACCCAGTACTTC; CDR3 protein: CASGERTGRRETQYF
clone size: once; V gene: TRBV5-1; D gene: TRBD2; J gene: TRBJ2-5; CDR3 length: 17; CDR3 DNA: TGCGCCAGCAGCTATGGGGCCCTTACTACCGGGGGGGAGACCCAGTACTTC; CDR3 protein: CASSYGALTTGGETQYF
clone size: few; V gene: TRBV18; D gene: TRBD1; J gene: TRBJ1-2; CDR3 length: 16; CDR3 DNA: TGTGCCAGCTCACCACCGGAACAGGGGGCGCGAGGTGGCTACACCTTC; CDR3 protein: CASSPPEQGARGGYTF
clone size: NA; V gene: TRBV7-2; D gene: NA; J gene: TRBJ1-1; CDR3 length: 13; CDR3 DNA: TGTGCCAGCAGCTTCCGGAGGGAGACTGAAGCTTTCTTT; CDR3 protein: CASSFRRETEAFF
clone size: NA; V gene: TRBV5-6; D gene: NA; J gene: TRBJ1-1; CDR3 length: 17; CDR3 DNA: TGTGCCAGCAGCACCCCGGTTGGCAAACAGAGGAACACTGAAGCTTTCTTT; CDR3 protein: CASSTPVGKQRNTEAFF
clone size: NA; V gene: TRBV11-2; D gene: NA; J gene: TRBJ2-3; CDR3 length: 13; CDR3 DNA: TGTGCCAGCAGCTCGGACTACACAGATACGCAGTATTTT; CDR3 protein: CASSSDYTDTQYF
clone size: NA; V gene: TRBV6-2/TRBV6-3; D gene: TRBD1; J gene: TRBJ2-7; CDR3 length: 16; CDR3 DNA: TGTGCCAGCAGTTACCCAGGACAGGGGATGTCCTACGAGCAGTACTTC; CDR3 protein: CASSYPGQGMSYEQYF
clone size: NA; V gene: TRBV5-5; D gene: TRBD2; J gene: TRBJ2-7; CDR3 length: 15; CDR3 DNA: TGTGCCAGCAGCTTGGGACTAGCTGTATCCTACGAGCAGTACTTC; CDR3 protein: CASSLGLAVSYEQYF
clone size: few; V gene: TRBV9; D gene: TRBD2; J gene: TRBJ2-2; CDR3 length: 16; CDR3 DNA: TGTGCCAGCAGCGTACAGGGCGGGAGGGCTACCGGGGAGCTGTTTTTT; CDR3 protein: CASSVQGGRATGELFF
clone size: NA; V gene: TRBV7-9; D gene: NA; J gene: TRBJ2-7; CDR3 length: 14; CDR3 DNA: TGTGCCAGCAGCTTAGCGGGAGGCCGCTACGAGCAGTACTTC; CDR3 protein: CASSLAGGRYEQYF
clone size: NA; V gene: TRBV28; D gene: TRBD1; J gene: TRBJ1-6; CDR3 length: 15; CDR3 DNA: TGTGCCAGCAGTTTCGTCCAGGGGGGAAGGTCACCCCTCCACTTT; CDR3 protein: CASSFVQGGRSPLHF
clone size: NA; V gene: TRBV9; D gene: NA; J gene: TRBJ2-2; CDR3 length: 15; CDR3 DNA: TGTGCCAGCAGCGTGTCAGTGATTGGCACCGGGGAGCTGTTTTTT; CDR3 protein: CASSVSVIGTGELFF
clone size: NA; V gene: TRBV2; D gene: NA; J gene: TRBJ1-5; CDR3 length: 15; CDR3 DNA: TGTGCCAGCAGCACCGGGGAGGGAGTTGGTCAGCCCCAGCATTTT; CDR3 protein: CASSTGEGVGQPQHF
clone size: NA; V gene: TRBV20-1; D gene: NA; J gene: TRBJ1-1; CDR3 length: 11; CDR3 DNA: TGCAGTGCCTTACAAAGAACTGAAGCTTTCTTT; CDR3 protein: CSALQRTEAFF
clone size: NA; V gene: TRBV6-6; D gene: TRBD2; J gene: TRBJ2-3; CDR3 length: 14; CDR3 DNA: TGTGCCAGCAGACTAGCGGGGGGCACAGATACGCAGTATTTT; CDR3 protein: CASRLAGGTDTQYF
clone size: NA; V gene: TRBV28; D gene: NA; J gene: TRBJ2-2; CDR3 length: 14; CDR3 DNA: TGTGCCAGCAGTTTAATGGGAGACACCGGGGAGCTGTTTTTT; CDR3 protein: CASSLMGDTGELFF
clone size: NA; V gene: TRBV18; D gene: NA; J gene: TRBJ1-4; CDR3 length: 14; CDR3 DNA: TGTGCCAGCTCACCCGGGGCAGTGGGAGGAAAACTGTTTTTT; CDR3 protein: CASSPGAVGGKLFF
clone size: NA; V gene: TRBV6-5; D gene: NA; J gene: TRBJ1-1; CDR3 length: 13; CDR3 DNA: TGTGCCAGCACCTGGTGGCGGGACACTGAAGCTTTCTTT; CDR3 protein: CASTWWRDTEAFF